Below, 11 T cell receptor beta chains from the same sample are listed, as sequenced in a study of regulatory T cells in long-lasting Graves disease. This sample's time point: persistent/refractory GD, antithyroid drugs over 5 years with positive TRAb. From RNA extracted from PBMCs, the TCR library was made. Assembly of TCR beta libraries relied on iRepertoire HTBI primers together with Arm-PCR of CDR3 regions. TCRdb ran MiXCR on the multiplex PCR reads and lists one entry per CDR3 protein. This table holds hundreds of thousands of distinct CDR3 sequences, around 21% found once. The sample was peripheral blood mononuclear cells (PBMCs), taken when the disease was refractory, from a patient treated with antithyroid drugs. The receptors here all came from a female donor with Graves disease.

This clonotype appeared a few times. The chain carries TRBV3-1 and TRBJ2-7; the D is unclear. The CDR3 contains 12 residues. Germline CDR1 LGHDT, CDR2 YNNKEL (reference sequence). Trimming removed 6 bases at V and 2 bases at J, with 8 bases between. The chain's CDR3 is CASSQIPYEQYF. CDR3 coding DNA: TGTGCCAGCAGTCAGATTCCCTACGAGCAGTACTTC.

The CDR3 DNA reads TGCAGTGCTAGAGATTCCCCGGGAAAACTGTTTTTT. As protein: CSARDSPGKLFF. The chain employs TRBV20-1 and TRBJ1-4; the D is unclear. The germline V and J ends were trimmed by 0 bases and 10 bases, with 9 bases remaining between them. Germline V gene sequence: CDR1 DFQATT, CDR2 SNEGSKA (reference sequence). The CDR3 covers 12 residues.

This clonotype has at least ten counts. The rearrangement links TRBV6-1 to TRBJ2-5; either TRBD1 or TRBD2 may supply D (5 bases each). Germline V gives CDR1 MNHNS, CDR2 SASEGT. Trimming stripped 2 bases from V and 4 bases from J, with 8 bases between. The CDR3 contains 13 residues. This CDR3 is CASSEIGGETQYF. Here the CDR3 DNA reads TGTGCCAGCAGTGAAATTGGGGGAGAGACCCAGTACTTC.

V and J are TRBV24-1 and TRBJ2-3, with 13 bases identical to TRBD2. The V gene end was trimmed by 1 base and the J gene end by 2 bases; junction bases not matched to a gene: 5. The CDR3 spans 18 residues. Germline V gene data show CDR1 as KGHDR and CDR2 as SFDVKD. This chain's CDR3 is CATSDLRGLAGPTDTQYF. The CDR3 DNA follows: TGTGCCACCAGTGATTTAAGGGGACTAGCGGGACCCACAGATACGCAGTATTTT.

At least ten counts were recorded for this clonotype. The chain uses TRBV28 and TRBJ1-2; weak D call: TRBD1 (6 bases). The germline gives CDR1 MDHEN, CDR2 SYDVKM. The V and J ends lost 7 bases and 8 bases respectively, with 17 bases between them. The CDR3 has 13 residues. In DNA form, the CDR3 reads TGTGCCAGCAACCCGGGGGGGGGCGACGGCTACACCTTC. This sequence encodes CASNPGGGDGYTF.

This clonotype occurred a few times. The rearrangement uses TRBV3-1 and TRBJ1-5; a weak D match, TRBD1 (6 bases). The CDR3 extends over 15 amino acids. Trimming removed 3 bases at V and 5 bases at J, with 14 bases between. Germline V lookup: CDR1 LGHDT, CDR2 YNNKEL (reference sequence). The CDR3 nucleotides are TGTGCCAGCAGCCACACTCAAGGGGGGGATCAGCCCCAGCATTTT. As protein: CASSHTQGGDQPQHF. Supplemented by reference TRBV3-1 and TRBJ1-5, the full variable domain reads DTAVSQTPKYLVTQMGNDKSIKCEQNLGHDTMYWYKQDSKKFLKIMFSYNNKELIINETVPNRFSPKSPDKAHLNLHINSLELGDSAVYFCASSHTQGGDQPQHFGDGTRLSIL.

This clonotype was seen at least ten times. The chain recombines TRBV6-9 with TRBJ1-1; no firm D call. The length of the CDR3 is 11 residues. CDR1 is MNHGY, CDR2 SVAAGI, per germline. Trimming took 4 bases from V and 11 from J, leaving 11 bases between them. The CDR3: CASSSQVWAFF. CDR3 nucleotides: TGTGCCAGCAGTTCCCAAGTGTGGGCTTTCTTT.

This clonotype has a handful of counts. This chain links TRBV29-1 with TRBJ1-2; tentatively, D is TRBD1 (5 bases). V was cut by 7 bases and J by 2 bases, with 14 bases left in between. The CDR3 runs to 13 residues. CDR1 and CDR2 from the germline V gene are SQVTM and ANQGSEA. For the CDR3, the DNA is TGCAGCGCAGAGGGACTGGGGAACTATGGCTACACCTTC. Its protein product is CSAEGLGNYGYTF.

This clonotype was counted many times. The chain combines TRBV29-1 with TRBJ2-7; D unresolved. Trimming cost V 4 bases and J 1 base, with 11 bases left between them. The CDR3 totals 13 residues. In germline, CDR1 is SQVTM, CDR2 ANQGSEA. CDR3 residues: CSVVVADSYEQYF. The DNA of the CDR3 is TGCAGCGTTGTAGTGGCGGATTCCTACGAGCAGTACTTC.

The chain links TRBV6-2 or TRBV6-3 to TRBJ2-2; the match to TRBD1 covers 8 bases. The germline V gene has CDR1 MNHEY and CDR2 SVGEGT. The CDR3 runs 15 residues. J was trimmed by 4 bases and V by 4 bases; bases with no gene match: 5. CDR3 in DNA: TGTGCCAGCAGTTTCCCCGGGACAGGCACCGGGGAGCTGTTTTTT. Translation: CASSFPGTGTGELFF.

This clonotype was detected many times. The chain is built from TRBV28 and TRBJ1-5, with 8 bases fitting TRBD1. The ends lost 6 bases at V and 5 bases at J; junction bases unmatched: 12. CDR3 length: 16 residues. The germline V gene encodes CDR1 MDHEN and CDR2 SYDVKM. DNA for the CDR3: TGTGCCAGCAGCCCCGGAGACAGGGGTCGCGATCAGCCCCAGCATTTT. Its translation: CASSPGDRGRDQPQHF.